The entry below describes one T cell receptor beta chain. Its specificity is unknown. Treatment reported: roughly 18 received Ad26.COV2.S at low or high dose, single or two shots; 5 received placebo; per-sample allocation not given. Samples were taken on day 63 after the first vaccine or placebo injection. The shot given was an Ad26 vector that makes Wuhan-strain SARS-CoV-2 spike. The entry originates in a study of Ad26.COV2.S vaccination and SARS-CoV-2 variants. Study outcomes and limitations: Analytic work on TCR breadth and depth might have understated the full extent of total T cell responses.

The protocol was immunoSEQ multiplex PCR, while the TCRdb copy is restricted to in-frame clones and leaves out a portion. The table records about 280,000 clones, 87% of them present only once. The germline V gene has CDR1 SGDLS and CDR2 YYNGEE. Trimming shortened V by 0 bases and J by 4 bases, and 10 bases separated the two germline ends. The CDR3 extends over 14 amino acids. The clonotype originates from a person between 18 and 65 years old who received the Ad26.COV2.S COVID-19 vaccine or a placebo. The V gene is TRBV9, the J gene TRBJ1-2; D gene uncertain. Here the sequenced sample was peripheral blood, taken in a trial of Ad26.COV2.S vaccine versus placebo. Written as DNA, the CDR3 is TGTGCCAGCAGCGTAGCCGGCGGGTTCTATGGCTACACCTTC. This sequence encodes CASSVAGGFYGYTF.